This T cell receptor (beta chain) originates from a study of blood T cell repertoires in COVID-19. As for the study in general: Acute-phase and convalescent COVID-19 samples originated in the United States, Italy and Spain. From T cells, B-cell-depleted T cells, or PBMCs came the material, which was cDNA or gDNA.

Per the original methods: Estimation of nucleated cell counts was performed using reference gene primer amplification. The repertoire was sequenced with immunoSEQ multiplex PCR; TCRdb's copy has only in-frame clones and lacks some. V, J and clone size reflect that table, while D and trimming were determined from the DNA. In the table there are 35,000 or so clones, over 75% of which are singletons. Germline CDR1 is SNHLY and CDR2 is FYNNEI. Unmatched junction bases numbered 6, after V lost 8 bases and J lost 4 bases. This CDR3 spans 15 amino acids. The chain combines TRBV2 with TRBJ2-5; TRBD2 matches at 14 bases. The TCR comes from a human donor in a cohort sampled during active or convalescent COVID-19. The donor label of this sample is uncertain. Material for sequencing was peripheral blood. DNA of the CDR3: TGTGCCAGCTTAGGGACTAGCGGGAGTTTAGAGACCCAGTACTTC. Its translation: CASLGTSGSLETQYF.